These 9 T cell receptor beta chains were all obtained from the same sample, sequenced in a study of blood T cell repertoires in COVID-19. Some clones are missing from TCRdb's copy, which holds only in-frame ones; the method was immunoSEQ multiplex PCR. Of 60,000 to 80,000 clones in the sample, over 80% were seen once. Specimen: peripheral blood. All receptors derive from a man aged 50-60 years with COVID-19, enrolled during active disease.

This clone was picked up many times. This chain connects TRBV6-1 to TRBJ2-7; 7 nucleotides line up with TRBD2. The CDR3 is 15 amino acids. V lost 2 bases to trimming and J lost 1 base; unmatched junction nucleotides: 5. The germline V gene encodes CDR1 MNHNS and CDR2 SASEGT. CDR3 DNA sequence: TGTGCCAGCAGTGAAAACGGGGAGGGATCCTACGAGCAGTACTTC. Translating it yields CASSENGEGSYEQYF.

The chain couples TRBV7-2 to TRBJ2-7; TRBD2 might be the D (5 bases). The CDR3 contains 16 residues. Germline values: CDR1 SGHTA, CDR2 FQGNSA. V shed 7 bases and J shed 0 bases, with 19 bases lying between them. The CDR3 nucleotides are TGTGCCAGCACCCACGAGGCGGGCCTCCTCTCCTACGAGCAGTACTTC. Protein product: CASTHEAGLLSYEQYF.

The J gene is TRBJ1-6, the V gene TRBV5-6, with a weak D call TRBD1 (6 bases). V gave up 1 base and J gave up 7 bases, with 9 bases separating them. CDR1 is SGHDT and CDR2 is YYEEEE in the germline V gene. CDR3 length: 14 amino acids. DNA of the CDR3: TGTGCCAGCAGCTTGCCACAGGGAAATTCACCCCTCCACTTT. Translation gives CASSLPQGNSPLHF.

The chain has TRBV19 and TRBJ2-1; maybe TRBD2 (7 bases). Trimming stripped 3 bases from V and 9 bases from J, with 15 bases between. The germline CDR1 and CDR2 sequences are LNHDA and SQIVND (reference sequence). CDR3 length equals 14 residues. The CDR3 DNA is TGTGCCAGTAGTATGGGGGGGGCCCGAGCTGAGCAGTTCTTC. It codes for CASSMGGARAEQFF.

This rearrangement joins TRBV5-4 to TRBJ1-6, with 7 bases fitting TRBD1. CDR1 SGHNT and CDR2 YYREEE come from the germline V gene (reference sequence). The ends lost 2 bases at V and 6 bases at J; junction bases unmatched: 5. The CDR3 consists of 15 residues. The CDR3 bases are TGTGCCAGCAGCTTCCCAGGGGGTGTTAATTCACCCCTCCACTTT. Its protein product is CASSFPGGVNSPLHF.

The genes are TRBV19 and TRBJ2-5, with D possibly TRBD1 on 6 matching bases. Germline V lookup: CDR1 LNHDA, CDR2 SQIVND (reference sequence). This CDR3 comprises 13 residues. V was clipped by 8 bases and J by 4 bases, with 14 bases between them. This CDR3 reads CASGGQGRETQYF. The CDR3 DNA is TGTGCCAGTGGGGGCCAGGGTAGAGAGACCCAGTACTTC.

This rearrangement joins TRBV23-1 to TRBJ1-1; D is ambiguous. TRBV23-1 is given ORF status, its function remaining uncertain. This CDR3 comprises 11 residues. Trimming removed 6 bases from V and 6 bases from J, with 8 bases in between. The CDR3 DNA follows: TGCGCCAGCAGCCCAACGGCTGAAGCTTTCTTT. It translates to CASSPTAEAFF.

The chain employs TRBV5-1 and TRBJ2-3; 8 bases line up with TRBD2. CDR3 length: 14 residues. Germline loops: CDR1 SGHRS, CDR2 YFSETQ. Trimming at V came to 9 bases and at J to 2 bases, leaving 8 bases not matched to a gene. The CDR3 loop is CATKREIVTDTQYF. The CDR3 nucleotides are TGCGCCACCAAGCGGGAGATAGTCACAGATACGCAGTATTTT.

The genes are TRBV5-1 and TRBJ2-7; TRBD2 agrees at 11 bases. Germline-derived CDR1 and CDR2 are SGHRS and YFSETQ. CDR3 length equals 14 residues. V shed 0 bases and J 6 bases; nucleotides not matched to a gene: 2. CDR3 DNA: TGCGCCAGCAGCTTGGGTAGCGGGAGGGGCGAGCAGTACTTC. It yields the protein CASSLGSGRGEQYF.